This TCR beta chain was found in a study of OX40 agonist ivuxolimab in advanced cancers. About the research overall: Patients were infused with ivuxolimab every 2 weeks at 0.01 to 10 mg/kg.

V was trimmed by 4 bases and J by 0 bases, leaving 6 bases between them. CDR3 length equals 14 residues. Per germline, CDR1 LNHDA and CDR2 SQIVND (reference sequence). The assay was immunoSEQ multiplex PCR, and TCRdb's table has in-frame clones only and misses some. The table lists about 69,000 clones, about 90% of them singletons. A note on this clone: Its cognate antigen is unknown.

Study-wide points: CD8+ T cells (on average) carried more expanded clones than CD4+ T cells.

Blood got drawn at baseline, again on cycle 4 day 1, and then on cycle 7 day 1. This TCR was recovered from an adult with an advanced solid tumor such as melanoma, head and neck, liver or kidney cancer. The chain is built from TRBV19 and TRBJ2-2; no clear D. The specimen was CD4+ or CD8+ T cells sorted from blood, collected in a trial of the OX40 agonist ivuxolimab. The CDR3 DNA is TGTGCCAGTAGTAAGTCGTCGAACACCGGGGAGCTGTTTTTT. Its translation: CASSKSSNTGELFF.